The next 23 T cell receptor beta chains were all read from a single sample in a study of T cell clonality in common variable immunodeficiency (dated by TCRdb to 2013 to 2016). Their antigens are not known. Libraries were constructed by the immunoSEQ multiplex PCR assay. TCRdb obtained this table from immuneACCESS and retained in-frame rearrangements with V and J assigned. These tables miss some clones; where compared with another copy, unresolved V genes account for less than half of the shortfall, and the remainder is unexplained. The sample records about 1,600 clones, none occurring a single time. About 30% of the sample belongs to the ten largest clones. Broader findings and caveats from the paper: CVID TCRbeta sequences were reported to have fewer deletions and N-nucleotide insertions and to lack highly modified clones with 13 or more V deletions.

Sequenced material: peripheral blood mononuclear cells. The receptors come from a human donor with common variable immunodeficiency.

This clone was counted a few times. The read terminates 3 residues ahead of where the CDR3 ends, so the germline J gene completes it. The chain combines TRBV18 with TRBJ2-3; 7 nucleotides agree with TRBD2. Looked up from germline, CDR1 is KGHSH and CDR2 is LQKENI. V shed 7 bases and J 1 base; nucleotides not matched to a gene: 5. This CDR3 has 14 amino acids. CDR3 bases read: TGTGCCAGCTTCAAAAGCGGGGGCACAGATACG. Protein sequence: CASFKSGGTDT. The CDR3 reads in full as CASFKSGGTDTQYF.

Concerning this clone: From the germline J gene comes the end of the CDR3, since the read stops 3 residues before it. The V call is TRBV7-3, the J call TRBJ2-1; 7 bases agree with TRBD2. Germline loops: CDR1 SGHTA, CDR2 FQGTGA. Germline trimming cut 5 bases from V and 2 bases from J; bases unmatched to any gene: 6. CDR3 size: 15 residues. The DNA read from the CDR3 is TGTGCCAGCAGCCTGGGGCTAGCGGCCTACAATGAG. Translation: CASSLGLAAYNE. The complete CDR3 reads CASSLGLAAYNEQFF.

CDR3 DNA, as far as it was read: TGTGCCAGCAGTGGGAGGGGGCTGAGCGAG. Its translation: CASSGRGLSE. The CDR3 in full is CASSGRGLSEQYF. The gene calls are TRBV6-1 and TRBJ2-7; tentative D call: TRBD1 (7 bases). The read stops 3 residues short of the end of the CDR3; the missing end is completed from the germline J gene. CDR1 is MNHNS, CDR2 SASEGT, per germline. V was trimmed by 4 bases and J by 6 bases, leaving 13 bases between them. This CDR3 has 13 amino acids.

This clone was seen more than once but under ten times. The read gets to within 3 residues of the CDR3 end, and the germline J gene fills in the rest. The chain uses TRBV19 and TRBJ2-7, with TRBD1 matching 9 bases. Germline values: CDR1 LNHDA, CDR2 SQIVND (reference sequence). CDR3 size: 14 residues. J lost 3 bases, V lost 5 bases, and 5 bases had no gene match. CDR3 in amino acids: CASSAGTGRYEQYF. The CDR3 bases that were read are TGTGCCAGTAGTGCCGGGACAGGGCGCTACGAG.

This clone was observed a few times. The read finishes 3 residues shy of the CDR3 end, and the germline J gene is used to complete it. This chain joins TRBV7-6 and TRBJ1-1, with TRBD1 identical over 7 bases. This CDR3 has 14 amino acids. Germline CDR1 is SGHVS and CDR2 is FNYEAQ. The V gene end was trimmed by 5 bases and the J gene end by 0 bases; junction bases not matched to a gene: 3. The CDR3 DNA, read in part, is TGTGCCAGCAGCCCGACAGGGATGAACACTGAA. Its protein is CASSPTGMNTE. The whole CDR3 sequence is CASSPTGMNTEAFF.

As concerns this clone: The read ends 3 residues shy of where the CDR3 ends; the end is completed using the germline J gene. J is TRBJ2-7 and V is TRBV18, with D possibly matching TRBD1 (6 bases). Germline values: CDR1 KGHSH, CDR2 LQKENI. V shed 2 bases and J shed 6 bases, with 23 bases lying between them. This CDR3 region has 17 residues. The CDR3 here is CASSPTSQGFLTPEQYF. The sequenced CDR3 bases are TGTGCCAGCTCACCAACCTCCCAGGGGTTCCTAACCCCCGAG.

The table lists this clone with a few counts. The CDR3 DNA, read in part, is TGTGCCAGCTCAGGGGCGGAGACC. It codes for CASSGAET. The CDR3 in full is CASSGAETQYF. The chain recombines TRBV18 with TRBJ2-5; the D gene is possibly TRBD1 (5 bases). The sequence runs out 3 residues before the end of the CDR3; the remainder is reconstructed from the germline J gene. Trimming took 5 bases from V and 5 from J, leaving 6 bases between them. The CDR3 spans 11 residues. Germline V CDR1 and CDR2: KGHSH, LQKENI.

The table lists this clone with a few counts. The read ends 3 residues before the CDR3 terminus; that terminus is restored from the germline J gene. The rearrangement links TRBV7-9 to TRBJ2-7, with 8 bases matching TRBD2. The CDR3 length is 13 residues. Trimming took 9 bases from V and 0 from J; bases not matched to a gene: 4. Germline CDR1 SEHNR, CDR2 FQNEAQ (reference sequence). The sequenced part of the CDR3 DNA is TGTGCCAGTTGGAGCGGGGGCTCCTACGAG. This translates into CASWSGGSYE. The whole CDR3 protein is CASWSGGSYEQYF.

A note on this clone: The CDR3 goes on 3 residues after the read ends, and that part is filled in from the germline J gene. The chain combines TRBV7-9 with TRBJ2-7; 9 bases align to TRBD1. With V trimmed by 5 bases and J by 6 bases, 11 bases remained unmatched. This CDR3 contains 15 residues. Germline V gene lookup returns CDR1 SEHNR and CDR2 FQNEAQ (reference sequence). Incomplete CDR3 DNA: TGTGCCAGCAGCATTCCGGGACAGGGATTGGGCGAG. Translated: CASSIPGQGLGE. The whole CDR3 is CASSIPGQGLGEQYF. Drawing the rest from reference TRBV7-9 and TRBJ2-7, the complete variable domain is DTGVSQNPRHKITKRGQNVTFRCDPISEHNRLYWYRQTLGQGPEFLTYFQNEAQLEKSRLLSDRFSAERPKGSFSTLEIQRTEQGDSAMYLCASSIPGQGLGEQYFGPGTRLTVT.

In its sample, this clone is large. The read halts 3 residues ahead of the CDR3 end, with the missing end drawn from the germline J gene. The chain employs TRBV29-1 and TRBJ1-1; unclear D gene. Germline values: CDR1 SQVTM, CDR2 ANQGSEA. CDR3 length: 12 amino acids. V gave up 4 bases and J gave up 4 bases, with 10 bases separating them. Incomplete CDR3 DNA: TGCAGCGTTGTCGGGGAAGGCACTGAA. Residues: CSVVGEGTE. The entire CDR3 protein reads CSVVGEGTEAFF.

In its sample, this clone was seen a few times. The missing CDR3 end, 3 residues past where the read stops, is filled in from the germline J gene. The chain uses TRBV18 and TRBJ1-3; 7 nucleotides line up with TRBD1. There are 15 residues in the CDR3. Per germline, CDR1 KGHSH and CDR2 LQKENI. Trimming removed 3 bases from V and 0 bases from J; junction bases left unmatched: 2. The covered CDR3 bases are TGTGCCAGCTCACCGACAGGGTACTCTGGAAACACC. It codes for CASSPTGYSGNT. The CDR3 in full is CASSPTGYSGNTIYF.

By sample share, this clone is medium-sized. Read coverage stops 3 residues before the CDR3 terminus; the germline J gene supplies the remainder. J is TRBJ1-2 and V is TRBV5-8; D call uncertain. The CDR3 spans 13 residues. Germline-derived CDR1 and CDR2 are SGHTS and YDEGEE. The CDR3 bases that were read are TGTGCCAGCAGCCCACAGTCCCGCCTTCTA. It specifies CASSPQSRLL. The whole CDR3 sequence is CASSPQSRLLYTF.

This clone was counted between two and nine times. Read coverage stops 3 residues before the CDR3 terminus; the germline J gene supplies the remainder. V gene TRBV19 combines with J gene TRBJ1-2, with 9 bases lining up with TRBD1. V was pared by 5 bases and J by 4 bases, with 8 bases of the junction left unmatched. There are 15 residues in the CDR3. The germline CDR1 and CDR2 sequences are LNHDA and SQIVND (reference sequence). The covered CDR3 bases are TGTGCCAGTAGTCCAGGGACAGGGTTGGGCTATGGC. This translates into CASSPGTGLGYG. The full CDR3 reads CASSPGTGLGYGYTF. Complete variable domain (other parts from reference TRBV19 and TRBJ1-2): DGGITQSPKYLFRKEGQNVTLSCEQNLNHDAMYWYRQDPGQGLRLIYYSQIVNDFQKGDIAEGYSVSREKKESFPLTVTSAQKNPTAFYLCASSPGTGLGYGYTFGSGTRLTVV.

The sample holds a few counts of this clone. The read halts 3 residues ahead of the CDR3 end, with the missing end drawn from the germline J gene. V gene TRBV7-8 combines with J gene TRBJ1-1, with D uncertain. Germline V gives CDR1 SGHVS, CDR2 FQNEAQ. V lost 1 base, J lost 7 bases, and 7 bases lay in between. The CDR3 spans 12 residues. The CDR3 is CASSLEGFEAFF. Incomplete CDR3 DNA: TGTGCCAGCAGCTTAGAAGGGTTTGAA.

This clone was detected a few times. The read falls 3 residues short of the CDR3 end, and the missing part is taken from the germline J gene. The sample contains more than one DNA sequence encoding this CDR3. This chain connects TRBV18 to TRBJ2-6, with 10 nucleotides matching TRBD2. With V trimmed by 3 bases and J by 0 bases, 2 bases remained unmatched. Looked up from germline, CDR1 is KGHSH and CDR2 is LQKENI. This CDR3 contains 17 residues. This CDR3 reads CASSPSGGASGANVLTF. The CDR3 DNA, read in part, is TGTGCCAGCTCACCGAGCGGGGGGGCCTCTGGGGCCAACGTC.

In this sample, this clone is medium-sized. The read halts 3 residues ahead of the CDR3 end, with the missing end drawn from the germline J gene. This chain joins TRBV7-8 and TRBJ1-5; no firm D call. Germline CDR1 reads SGHVS; CDR2 reads FQNEAQ. V was trimmed by 1 base and J by 4 bases, leaving 14 bases between them. There are 16 residues in the CDR3. CDR3 loop: CASSLGSRTLNQPQHF. CDR3 DNA, as far as it was read: TGTGCCAGCAGCTTAGGTTCCAGAACCCTTAATCAGCCC.

The CDR3 here is CASSSPSLVSGAFF. CDR3 DNA, as far as it was read: TGTGCCAGCAGCTCCCCCTCCCTCGTGTCGGGA. This sequence joins TRBV7-9 and TRBJ1-1; no reliable D call. The CDR3 extends 3 residues past the end of the read, so its final part is completed from the germline J gene. Germline V gene sequence: CDR1 SEHNR, CDR2 FQNEAQ (reference sequence). There are 14 residues in the CDR3. Full variable domain (rest looked up from reference TRBV7-9 and TRBJ1-1): DTGVSQNPRHKITKRGQNVTFRCDPISEHNRLYWYRQTLGQGPEFLTYFQNEAQLEKSRLLSDRFSAERPKGSFSTLEIQRTEQGDSAMYLCASSSPSLVSGAFFGQGTRLTVV.

This clone has more than one count but fewer than ten. The read comes to an end 3 residues before the CDR3 does, leaving the germline J gene to fill in the end. V usage is TRBV6-2 or TRBV6-3 and J usage is TRBJ2-7; 8 bases align to TRBD1. Germline V lookup: CDR1 MNHEY, CDR2 SVGEGT. The CDR3 is 15 residues long. V shed 2 bases and J 6 bases; nucleotides not matched to a gene: 9. CDR3 bases read: TGTGCCAGCAGTTACCAAGGACCAGGGACAGGCGAG. This encodes CASSYQGPGTGE. In full, the CDR3 reads CASSYQGPGTGEQYF.

This clone is medium-sized (0.01 to 0.1%). The CDR3 end lies 3 residues beyond the end of the read and is filled in from the germline J gene. The chain employs TRBV6-1 and TRBJ2-5, with a tentative D call TRBD1 (5 bases). Germline CDR1 MNHNS, CDR2 SASEGT. The CDR3 length is 14 residues. V was trimmed by 4 bases and J by 2 bases, leaving 11 bases between them. The sequenced part of the CDR3 DNA is TGTGCCAGCAGTGGCGGTAGGGGACAAGAGACC. Translated: CASSGGRGQET. The complete CDR3 sequence is CASSGGRGQETQYF.

This clone was counted a few times. With the read ending 3 residues before the CDR3 end, the germline J gene is used to fill in that end. The J gene is TRBJ2-7, the V gene TRBV13; 10 positions agree with TRBD1. This CDR3 spans 16 amino acids. J lost 2 bases, V lost 5 bases, and 9 bases had no gene match. Germline CDR1 PRHDT, CDR2 FYEKMQ (reference sequence). CDR3 in amino acids: CASSTSWDRGTYEQYF. The CDR3 bases that were read are TGTGCCAGCAGCACATCGTGGGACAGGGGCACCTACGAG.

In its sample, this clone is large. Compared with germline, one end of the junction differs, possibly owing to a read error. The read halts 3 residues ahead of the CDR3 end, with the missing end drawn from the germline J gene. The chain uses TRBV12-3 or TRBV12-4 and TRBJ1-1; 8 bases match TRBD1. This CDR3 has 15 residues. The CDR3 loop reads CASTLYPGGCTEAFF. The sequenced part of the CDR3 DNA is TGTGCCAGCACTTTATACCCAGGGGGCTGCACTGAA.

As concerns this clone: The CDR3 end lies 3 residues beyond the end of the read and is filled in from the germline J gene. J is TRBJ2-7 and V is TRBV5-1; D not certain. There are 13 residues in the CDR3. Trimming cost V 0 bases and J 2 bases, with 6 bases left between them. Germline V CDR1 and CDR2: SGHRS, YFSETQ. The sequenced part of the CDR3 DNA is TGCGCCAGCAGCTTGGACAGAGCCTACGAG. Protein: CASSLDRAYE. The full CDR3 protein is CASSLDRAYEQYF.

This clone occurred a few times. Coverage ceases 3 residues before the CDR3 finishes, and the germline J gene fills in the end. The rearrangement links TRBV7-3 to TRBJ2-1, with TRBD2 as a possible D gene (6 bases). V was cut by 0 bases and J by 6 bases, with 9 bases left in between. Germline V gives CDR1 SGHTA, CDR2 FQGTGA. This CDR3 region has 14 residues. Incomplete CDR3 DNA: TGTGCCAGCAGCTTAACCGGGGGTACCAATGAG. This encodes CASSLTGGTNE. The full CDR3 is CASSLTGGTNEQFF.